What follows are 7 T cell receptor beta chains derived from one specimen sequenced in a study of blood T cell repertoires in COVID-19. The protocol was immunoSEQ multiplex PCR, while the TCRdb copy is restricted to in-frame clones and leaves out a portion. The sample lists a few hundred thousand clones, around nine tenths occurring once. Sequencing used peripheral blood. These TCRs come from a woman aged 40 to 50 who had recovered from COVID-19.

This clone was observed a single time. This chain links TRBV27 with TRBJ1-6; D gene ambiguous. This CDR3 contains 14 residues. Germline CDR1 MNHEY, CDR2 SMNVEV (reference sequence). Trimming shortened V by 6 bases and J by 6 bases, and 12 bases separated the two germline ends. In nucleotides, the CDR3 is TGTGCCAGCAGCCAGGCCGGATTTAATTCACCCCTCCACTTT. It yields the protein CASSQAGFNSPLHF.

CDR3 DNA sequence: TGTGCCAGTAGTCCTCGGGGAAGCTCCTACAATGAGCAGTTCTTC. Its protein product is CASSPRGSSYNEQFF. The chain couples TRBV19 to TRBJ2-1, with a tentative D call TRBD2 (5 bases). Trimming removed 5 bases from V and 0 bases from J, with 11 bases in between. CDR3 size: 15 residues. CDR1 and CDR2 (germline): LNHDA, SQIVND (reference sequence).

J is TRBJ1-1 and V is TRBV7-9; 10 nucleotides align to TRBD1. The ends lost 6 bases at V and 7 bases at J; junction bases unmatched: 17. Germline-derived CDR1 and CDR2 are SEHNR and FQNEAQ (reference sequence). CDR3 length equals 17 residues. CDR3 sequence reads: CASRGSPGTGAEGEAFF. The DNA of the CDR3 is TGTGCCAGCAGAGGGAGTCCCGGGACAGGGGCTGAGGGTGAAGCTTTCTTT.

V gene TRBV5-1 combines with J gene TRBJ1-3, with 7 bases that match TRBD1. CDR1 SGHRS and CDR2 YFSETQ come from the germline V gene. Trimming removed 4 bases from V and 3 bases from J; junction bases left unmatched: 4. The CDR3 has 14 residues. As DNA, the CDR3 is TGCGCCAGCAGCCCAACAGGGGTTGGAAACACCATATATTTT. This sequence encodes CASSPTGVGNTIYF.

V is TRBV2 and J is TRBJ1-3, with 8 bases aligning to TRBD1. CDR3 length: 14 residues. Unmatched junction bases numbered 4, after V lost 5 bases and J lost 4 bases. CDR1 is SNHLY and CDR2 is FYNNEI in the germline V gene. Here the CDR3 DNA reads TGTGCCAGCAGTAAAGGGACAGGCGGAAACACCATATATTTT. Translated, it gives CASSKGTGGNTIYF.

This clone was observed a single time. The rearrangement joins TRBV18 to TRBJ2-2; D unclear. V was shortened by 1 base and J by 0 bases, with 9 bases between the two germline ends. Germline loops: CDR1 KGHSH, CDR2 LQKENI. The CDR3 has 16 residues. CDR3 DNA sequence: TGTGCCAGCTCACCACGACAAACGCCGAACACCGGGGAGCTGTTTTTT. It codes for CASSPRQTPNTGELFF.

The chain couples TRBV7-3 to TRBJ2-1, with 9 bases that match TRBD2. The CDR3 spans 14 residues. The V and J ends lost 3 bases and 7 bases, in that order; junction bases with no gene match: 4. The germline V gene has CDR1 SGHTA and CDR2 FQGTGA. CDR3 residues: CASSLAGGLNEQFF. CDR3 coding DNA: TGTGCCAGCAGCTTGGCGGGAGGGCTGAATGAGCAGTTCTTC. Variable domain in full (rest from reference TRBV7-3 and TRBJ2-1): GAGVSQTPSNKVTEKGKYVELRCDPISGHTALYWYRQSLGQGPEFLIYFQGTGAADDSGLPNDRFFAVRPEGSVSTLKIQRTERGDSAVYLCASSLAGGLNEQFFGPGTRLTVL.